The source of this TCR beta chain is a study of shared clonotypes between healthy human individuals. Overall study findings and caveats: Genetic and exposure-history diversity was limited by the few donors. Sharing across a few donors was seen in about 5% of naive CD4 clonotypes.

With 2 bases removed from V and 1 base from J, the gap between germline ends came to 11 bases. The CDR3 consists of 15 residues. Germline V gives CDR1 SEHNR, CDR2 FQNEAQ (reference sequence). Clones were sequenced by immunoSEQ multiplex PCR, and TCRdb holds only the in-frame ones, with some missing. The sample has over a million clones; around 78% are singletons. Worth noting for this clone: Antigen: not known.

Memory CD4+ cells were the fraction left after CD45RA+ naive selection. The specimen was memory CD4+ T cells from PBMCs. Subset in this sample: CD45RA-negative fraction. This chain links TRBV7-9 with TRBJ1-1; no clear D gene. This receptor was obtained from a man younger than 30 in good health. Some clones in this sample may be carry-over from other donors' samples. In DNA form, the CDR3 reads TGTGCCAGCAGCTTACTCCGGCAGGCGAACACTGAAGCTTTCTTT. It codes for CASSLLRQANTEAFF.